The 31 T cell receptor beta chains in this list originate from one sample, sequenced in a study of a mutant IDH1 vaccine in newly diagnosed glioma. The antigens for these receptors are not known. Time point reported: week 35, safety follow-up. Mutant IDH1 20-mer peptide, at 300 ug, made up each vaccine dose, with topical imiquimod. Measured with immunoSEQ multiplex PCR; TCRdb has only the in-frame clones, and not every one. The table shows approximately 45,000 clones, with around 89% occurring only once. The sample consisted of PBMCs, taken from a glioma patient whose treatment included an IDH1 peptide vaccine. The receptors come from a woman between 35 and 50 years old with glioma.

The V call is TRBV5-4, the J call TRBJ1-2; D is unresolved. Germline V gives CDR1 SGHNT, CDR2 YYREEE (reference sequence). CDR3 length: 12 amino acids. V was shortened by 2 bases and J by 8 bases, with 10 bases between the two germline ends. The CDR3 reads CASSFQAEGYTF. The CDR3 DNA is TGTGCCAGCAGCTTCCAGGCAGAGGGCTACACCTTC.

The genes are TRBV6-5 and TRBJ2-2; no clear D. Germline V gives CDR1 MNHEY, CDR2 SVGAGI. The germline V and J ends were trimmed by 6 bases and 4 bases, with 15 bases remaining between them. This CDR3 contains 15 residues. The CDR3: CASSKSAVGTGELFF. The CDR3 nucleotides are TGTGCCAGCAGCAAAAGCGCCGTTGGCACCGGGGAGCTGTTTTTT.

This chain connects TRBV10-2 to TRBJ1-4, with 8 nucleotides matching TRBD1. Germline V gives CDR1 WSHSY, CDR2 SAAADI. With 3 bases clipped from V and 5 bases from J, the junction kept 5 bases outside the gene matches. The CDR3 length is 15 residues. DNA for the CDR3: TGCGCCAGCAGTGAAAATCCAGGGGGCAATGAAAAACTGTTTTTT. Translated: CASSENPGGNEKLFF.

CDR3 region: CASSIGTDDQDTQYF. DNA for the CDR3: TGCGCCAGCAGCATTGGGACGGATGATCAGGATACGCAGTATTTT. The chain has TRBV5-1 and TRBJ2-3; D may match TRBD1 or TRBD2 (5 bases each). Germline values: CDR1 SGHRS, CDR2 YFSETQ. The CDR3 spans 15 residues. V was pared by 4 bases and J by 6 bases, with 18 bases between.

The chain links TRBV10-3 to TRBJ1-1; D is ambiguous. In germline, CDR1 is ENHRY, CDR2 SYGVKD. The CDR3 is 11 residues long. V shed 6 bases and J shed 4 bases, with 6 bases lying between them. The CDR3 coding sequence is TGTGCCATCAGGGGATCCACTGAAGCTTTCTTT. Its translation is CAIRGSTEAFF.

The rearrangement joins TRBV2 to TRBJ1-4; a possible D gene is TRBD1 (6 bases). Trimming stripped 0 bases from V and 14 bases from J, with 19 bases between. Germline V gene data show CDR1 as SNHLY and CDR2 as FYNNEI. The CDR3 spans 15 residues. The CDR3, as DNA: TGTGCCAGCAGTGAAGCGACAGGACCCAGATTGGGGCTGTTTTTT. Translation gives CASSEATGPRLGLFF.

V and J are TRBV28 and TRBJ2-7; possible D gene TRBD2, 6 bases. The CDR3 is 15 residues long. Trimming removed 6 bases from V and 2 bases from J, with 17 bases in between. Germline V gene lookup returns CDR1 MDHEN and CDR2 SYDVKM. The CDR3: CASSPAGGSPYEQYF. The CDR3 bases are TGTGCCAGCAGCCCCGCCGGAGGGTCCCCCTACGAGCAGTACTTC.

As DNA, the CDR3 is TGCGCCAGCAGCCAAGACGACAGGCAGCCCCAGCATTTT. Its protein is CASSQDDRQPQHF. The V call is TRBV4-1, the J call TRBJ1-5; maybe TRBD1 (6 bases). CDR1 MGHRA and CDR2 YSYEKL come from the germline V gene. CDR3 length equals 13 residues. Trimming left V 0 bases short and J 7 bases short, with 7 bases between.

The V call is TRBV19, the J call TRBJ2-1; 8 nucleotides match TRBD2. CDR3 length: 15 amino acids. The V gene end was trimmed by 1 base and the J gene end by 8 bases; junction bases not matched to a gene: 7. Germline CDR1 and CDR2: LNHDA and SQIVND (reference sequence). The CDR3 DNA reads TGTGCCAGTAGTATAGGGCGGGGGGCCTGGGATGAGCAGTTCTTC. Amino acids: CASSIGRGAWDEQFF.

CDR3 sequence (DNA): TGTGCCATCAGTGATTGGCAGGGGGCTGGGGAGCTGTTTTTT. It is translated as CAISDWQGAGELFF. The chain joins TRBV10-3 to TRBJ2-2; the match to TRBD1 covers 8 bases. The CDR3 spans 14 residues. V was clipped by 3 bases and J by 8 bases; unmatched bases: 5. CDR1 ENHRY and CDR2 SYGVKD come from the germline V gene.

This clone has a single count. V usage is TRBV25-1 and J usage is TRBJ2-1; 8 bases align to TRBD1. Germline V CDR1 and CDR2: MGHDK, SYGVNS. V trimming: 3 bases; J trimming: 8 bases; junction bases outside the gene matches: 9. This CDR3 contains 15 residues. The CDR3 DNA is TGTGCCAGCAGTGACCCGGACAGGGTAGGCGATGAGCAGTTCTTC. Its translation: CASSDPDRVGDEQFF.

The rearrangement links TRBV18 to TRBJ2-7; 9 bases match TRBD1. The CDR3 sequence is 14 residues long. J gave up 1 base and V 2 bases, and 0 bases lay outside the gene matches. Germline CDR1 and CDR2: KGHSH and LQKENI. For the CDR3, the DNA is TGTGCCAGCTCACCAGGGACAGGGTCCTACGAGCAGTACTTC. Protein sequence: CASSPGTGSYEQYF.

The chain employs TRBV7-9 and TRBJ2-3; the match to TRBD1 covers 7 bases. Per the germline V gene, CDR1 is SEHNR and CDR2 is FQNEAQ (reference sequence). The CDR3 is 15 amino acids. V shed 5 bases, J shed 2 bases, and the junction held 7 bases outside the gene matches. DNA for the CDR3: TGTGCCAGCAGCCTTCGACAGGGATACACAGATACGCAGTATTTT. Its translation is CASSLRQGYTDTQYF.

CDR3: CASSPARGQTNTEAFF. In DNA form, the CDR3 reads TGTGCCAGCAGCCCAGCGAGAGGACAAACAAACACTGAAGCTTTCTTT. V is TRBV7-9 and J is TRBJ1-1; a possible D gene is TRBD1 (5 bases). The CDR3 is 16 residues long. Germline loops: CDR1 SEHNR, CDR2 FQNEAQ (reference sequence). The ends were cut back, 5 bases at V and 2 bases at J, with 18 bases in the middle.

This chain connects TRBV4-1 to TRBJ2-1; 9 bases agree with TRBD2. The CDR3 contains 15 residues. With 3 bases clipped from V and 4 bases from J, the junction kept 4 bases outside the gene matches. Germline-derived CDR1 and CDR2 are MGHRA and YSYEKL. This CDR3 is CASSHRLAEYNEQFF. DNA for the CDR3: TGCGCCAGCAGCCACAGACTAGCGGAGTACAATGAGCAGTTCTTC.

The chain joins TRBV18 to TRBJ1-2, with D perhaps TRBD1 (5 bases). CDR1 and CDR2 from the germline V gene are KGHSH and LQKENI. Between the trimmed V and J ends, which lost 3 bases and 4 bases, there was a span of 18 bases. The CDR3 sequence is 16 residues long. CDR3 in DNA: TGTGCCAGCTCACCCCTCCAAAGGGACGACAGCTATGGCTACACCTTC. Amino acids: CASSPLQRDDSYGYTF.

The V gene is TRBV23-1, the J gene TRBJ2-2; D uncertain. TRBV23-1 is identified as an open reading frame with a role that is uncertain. Between the trimmed V and J ends, which lost 8 bases and 4 bases, there was a span of 5 bases. The CDR3 runs to 11 residues. The CDR3 reads CASGITGELFF. As DNA, the CDR3 is TGCGCCAGCGGTATCACCGGGGAGCTGTTTTTT.

This clone showed up just once. V gene TRBV7-2 combines with J gene TRBJ2-7; TRBD2 matches at 12 bases. This CDR3 is built from 15 residues. The ends lost 5 bases at V and 9 bases at J; junction bases unmatched: 11. Germline CDR1 and CDR2: SGHTA and FQGNSA. CDR3 coding DNA: TGTGCCAGCAGCGTACTAGCGGGGGGTTGGGAAGGGCAGTACTTC. Its protein product is CASSVLAGGWEGQYF.

About this clone itself: No DNA is shown, since the ends of the CDR3 on it are uncertain; the CDR3 is the one TCRdb lists. This sequence joins TRBV7-9 and TRBJ2-7. The V gene's germline CDR1 is SEHNR and CDR2 FQNEAQ (reference sequence). From its first to its last residue, the CDR3 has 12 amino acids. The CDR3 reads CASSFGYGTEYF.

J is TRBJ2-1 and V is TRBV9; D could derive from TRBD1 or TRBD2 (5 bases each). The CDR3 contains 17 residues. Trimming left V 4 bases short and J 2 bases short, with 19 bases between. Germline V gene lookup returns CDR1 SGDLS and CDR2 YYNGEE. CDR3 in amino acids: CASSSEVRGVPYNEQFF. CDR3 nucleotides: TGTGCCAGCAGCTCAGAGGTCAGAGGGGTCCCCTACAATGAGCAGTTCTTC.

This chain connects TRBV27 to TRBJ2-5, with a tentative D call TRBD1 (5 bases). Germline V CDR1 and CDR2: MNHEY, SMNVEV (reference sequence). This CDR3 region has 14 residues. V was shortened by 3 bases and J by 5 bases, with 13 bases between the two germline ends. The CDR3 DNA reads as TGTGCCAGCAGTTTTGGAGCAGGGCGGGAGACCCAGTACTTC. It specifies CASSFGAGRETQYF.

The chain joins TRBV7-2 to TRBJ2-5, with 11 bases that match TRBD2. CDR3 size: 14 residues. Trimming took 3 bases from V and 5 from J; bases not matched to a gene: 2. Germline V gene lookup returns CDR1 SGHTA and CDR2 FQGNSA. The CDR3 DNA follows: TGTGCCAGCAGCTTTAGCGGGGGGGCGGAGACCCAGTACTTC. Translation: CASSFSGGAETQYF.

The rearrangement uses TRBV2 and TRBJ2-5, with 11 bases aligning to TRBD2. CDR3 length: 15 amino acids. The junction had 2 bases not matched to a gene; V was cut back by 5 bases and J by 0 bases. Germline values: CDR1 SNHLY, CDR2 FYNNEI. The CDR3 here is CASSLAGGYQETQYF. For the CDR3, the DNA is TGTGCCAGCAGTCTAGCGGGGGGATACCAAGAGACCCAGTACTTC.

The chain couples TRBV18 to TRBJ1-1, with 7 nucleotides matching TRBD1. Germline trimming cut 1 base from V and 8 bases from J; bases unmatched to any gene: 1. The CDR3 has 12 residues. Germline-derived CDR1 and CDR2 are KGHSH and LQKENI. CDR3 in DNA: TGTGCCAGCTCACCACGACAGGGCGAAGCTTTCTTT. Protein sequence: CASSPRQGEAFF.

J is TRBJ1-2 and V is TRBV6-5; the D gene is possibly TRBD1 (6 bases). CDR3 length: 14 residues. The V and J ends lost 5 bases and 1 base respectively, with 11 bases between them. Germline V gene data show CDR1 as MNHEY and CDR2 as SVGAGI. The CDR3 protein is CASSLGQNNYGYTF. DNA of the CDR3: TGTGCCAGCAGTCTCGGACAGAATAACTATGGCTACACCTTC.

This clone has just one count. The chain is built from TRBV4-2 and TRBJ2-3; either TRBD1 or TRBD2 may fit D (5 bases each). Germline CDR1 reads LGHNA; CDR2 reads YNFKEQ. V was cut by 1 base and J by 3 bases, with 14 bases left in between. The CDR3 is 16 amino acids. In DNA, the CDR3 is TGTGCCAGCAGCCAAGCGTTTCAGGGAGAGACAGATACGCAGTATTTT. Its protein product is CASSQAFQGETDTQYF.

CDR3 nucleotides: TGTGCCAGCAGCCAAGAATGGACTAGCGGGGGCAATGAGCAGTTCTTC. Its protein is CASSQEWTSGGNEQFF. J is TRBJ2-1 and V is TRBV4-2; 13 nucleotides align to TRBD2. After removal of 0 bases from V and 6 bases from J, the junction contained 2 bases not matched to a gene. The CDR3 extends over 16 amino acids. Germline V gene sequence: CDR1 LGHNA, CDR2 YNFKEQ.

V and J are TRBV5-1 and TRBJ2-2, with D tentatively TRBD2 (5 bases). The germline V and J ends were trimmed by 0 bases and 5 bases, with 11 bases remaining between them. Germline values: CDR1 SGHRS, CDR2 YFSETQ. This CDR3 comprises 15 residues. CDR3 sequence: CASSLAVRRTGELFF. Written as DNA, the CDR3 is TGCGCCAGCAGCTTGGCTGTCAGGAGGACCGGGGAGCTGTTTTTT.

CDR3 DNA: TGTGCCAGCAGTGCCGGGGACTTGAGGGCAGATACGCAGTATTTT. Residues: CASSAGDLRADTQYF. The chain uses TRBV6-5 and TRBJ2-3; D might be TRBD2 (6 bases). Deletions cut 5 bases from V and 4 bases from J, with 16 bases between. Per the germline V gene, CDR1 is MNHEY and CDR2 is SVGAGI. CDR3 length equals 15 residues.

The J gene is TRBJ2-7, the V gene TRBV7-2, with D tentatively TRBD1 or TRBD2 (5 bases each). Trimming pared 3 bases from V and 0 bases from J, leaving 12 bases between. The CDR3 length is 15 residues. CDR1 is SGHTA and CDR2 is FQGNSA in the germline V gene. CDR3 nucleotides: TGTGCCAGCAGCTTTTTTGAGGGACCCTCCTACGAGCAGTACTTC. This sequence encodes CASSFFEGPSYEQYF.

This chain joins TRBV2 and TRBJ2-7; 8 bases are a match to TRBD1. The CDR3 totals 14 residues. Germline loops: CDR1 SNHLY, CDR2 FYNNEI. The junction had 4 bases not matched to a gene; V was cut back by 4 bases and J by 2 bases. CDR3 sequence (DNA): TGTGCCAGCAGTGCAGGGGGCGGCACCTACGAGCAGTACTTC. Encoded protein: CASSAGGGTYEQYF.